This T cell receptor beta chain originates from a study of cytomegalovirus exposure and HLA in healthy donors. As to this clone: The same CDR3 also results from other DNA sequences found in this sample.

With 60 Vbeta and 13 Jbeta primers, the PCR was carried out. TCRdb's copy holds only in-frame clones and misses some; the assay was immunoSEQ multiplex PCR. Among some 180,000 clones listed, about 10% were seen once. Input material: PBMCs. The sequence was obtained from a woman in her 30s in good health and CMV-seropositive.

The CDR3 region is CSAIASNEQFF. The CDR3 coding sequence is TGCAGTGCTATAGCTTCCAATGAGCAGTTCTTC. The rearrangement joins TRBV20-1 to TRBJ2-1; D is ambiguous. The germline gives CDR1 DFQATT, CDR2 SNEGSKA (reference sequence). The length of the CDR3 is 11 residues. Trimming cost V 4 bases and J 6 bases, with 7 bases left between them.